These T cell receptor beta chains were read from a single sample in a study of T cells after yellow fever vaccination. In TCRdb, the 5' RACE reads were re-called with MiXCR into one record per CDR3 protein. In the table there are approximately 150,000 distinct CDR3 sequences, less than 9.5% of which are singletons. This specimen consisted of CD4+ T cells sorted from PBMCs, obtained 5 days after the yellow fever booster vaccination. The source is a man aged 25 to 40 who received the YFV17D yellow fever vaccine. Both conserved end residues are part of each CDR3. D genes are given only for firm matches. Size is stated for part of the rows, as once, few or many counts, or as a class when the clone is expanded.

cdr3_nt cdr3_aa cdr3_length clone_size v_call d_call j_call
TGTGCCAGCAGTTTTTATGCCGGGGAGCTGTTTTTT CASSFYAGELFF 12 many TRBV12-3/TRBV12-4 . TRBJ2-2
TGTGCCACCAGTGACAGCGAGGGGCATGAGCAGTTCTTC CATSDSEGHEQFF 13 many TRBV24-1 . TRBJ2-1
TGTGCCAGCAGCTTAGGTGGGAGCTCCTCCTACGAGCAGTACTTC CASSLGGSSSYEQYF 15 many TRBV7-2 . TRBJ2-7
TGCAGCGCGCCAGGGCAACAAGAGACCCAGTACTTC CSAPGQQETQYF 12 many TRBV20-1 . TRBJ2-5
TGTGCCAGCTCGGTTTGGGGCAGGGGTCCTGGAAACACCATATATTTT CASSVWGRGPGNTIYF 16 . TRBV7-6 . TRBJ1-3
TGCAGTGCTAGAGACCCCCCAAAAAATGAGCAGTTCTTC CSARDPPKNEQFF 13 few TRBV20-1 . TRBJ2-1
TGCGCCAGCAGCTCCGGTTCTTCACCCCTCCACTTT CASSSGSSPLHF 12 many TRBV5-1 . TRBJ1-6
TGTGCCAGCAGCTTGTACCAAGGGGGATACAATGAGCAGTTCTTC CASSLYQGGYNEQFF 15 many TRBV5-6 . TRBJ2-1
TGTGCCAGCAGTTACGGGGGGACAGGGAATGAGCAGTTCTTC CASSYGGTGNEQFF 14 many TRBV6-2/TRBV6-3 TRBD1 TRBJ2-1
TGCGCCAGCAGCCCGAAGGGACAGCGCACAGATACGCAGTATTTT CASSPKGQRTDTQYF 15 few TRBV4-3 TRBD1 TRBJ2-3
TGTGCCATCAGTGGGACTAGCGGGGTATACAATGAGCAGTTCTTC CAISGTSGVYNEQFF 15 many TRBV10-3 TRBD2 TRBJ2-1
TGCGCCAGCAGCCGGGTTAGGGGGACCCTTCAAGAGACCCAGTACTTC CASSRVRGTLQETQYF 16 many TRBV4-3 . TRBJ2-5
TGTGCCAGCAGCTTAGTTAGCCTAGTAACAGATACGCAGTATTTT CASSLVSLVTDTQYF 15 . TRBV7-2 . TRBJ2-3
TGTGCCATCAGTGAACACGGGACTAGTCTTTATGAGCAGTTCTTC CAISEHGTSLYEQFF 15 many TRBV10-3 TRBD2 TRBJ2-1
TGTGCCAGCAGCAACCCGGCGGGGTCACAGTACTTC CASSNPAGSQYF 12 . TRBV7-2 . TRBJ2-5
TGCGCCAGCAGCTTGGAGTCGAACACTGAAGCTTTCTTT CASSLESNTEAFF 13 many TRBV5-1 . TRBJ1-1
TGTGCCAGCAGCCCCCCTGCCTCAGGGGGCAATGAGCAGTTCTTC CASSPPASGGNEQFF 15 many TRBV5-6 TRBD1 TRBJ2-1
TGTGCCAGCAGCCCGGGGACTAGCGGGGACAACGAGCAGTACTTC CASSPGTSGDNEQYF 15 many TRBV7-2 TRBD2 TRBJ2-7
TGTGCCAGCAGCCCCGGGCCAGGCTGCGCAGTTTTTCGTACCGGGGAGCTGTTTTTT CASSPGPGCAVFRTGELFF 19 . TRBV25-1 . TRBJ2-2
TGCAGTGCTAGAGCGTTAAGACTCACTAACACTGAAGCTTTCTTT CSARALRLTNTEAFF 15 many TRBV20-1 . TRBJ1-1
TGCGCCAGCAGCTTTCAGCCCCTAGCGTCCTCCTACAATGAGCAGTTCTTC CASSFQPLASSYNEQFF 17 many TRBV5-1 . TRBJ2-1
TGTGCCAGGGCTACCACAGATACGCAGTATTTT CARATTDTQYF 11 many TRBV2 . TRBJ2-3
TGCAGTGCTAGAGATGGCAGTACGAAAGAGACCCAGTACTTC CSARDGSTKETQYF 14 many TRBV20-1 . TRBJ2-5
TGTGCCTCGCTCCGGACTAGCGGGACGTCCAACAATGAGCAGTTCTTC CASLRTSGTSNNEQFF 16 many TRBV2 TRBD2 TRBJ2-1
TGCAGCGGCCGCGACGGGGCCTCCTACGAGCAGTACTTC CSGRDGASYEQYF 13 many TRBV29-1 . TRBJ2-7
TGTGCTAGTGGCTGGACAGGGGCAGACTATGGCTACACCTTC CASGWTGADYGYTF 14 many TRBV12-5 TRBD1 TRBJ1-2
TGCGCCAGCAGCCATCTGGGGACTGCCGAGCAGTACTTC CASSHLGTAEQYF 13 many TRBV4-3 . TRBJ2-7
TGCAGTGCTCCAGGAAGAACTGAAGCTTTCTTT CSAPGRTEAFF 11 many TRBV20-1 . TRBJ1-1
TGTGCCAGCAGCTTAGTTCGGACAGAAGAGACCCAGTACTTC CASSLVRTEETQYF 14 many TRBV7-2 . TRBJ2-5
TGTGCCAGCAGCTCCCCGGACAGGGGGAGAGAGACCCAGTACTTC CASSSPDRGRETQYF 15 many TRBV7-2 TRBD1 TRBJ2-5
TGTGCCTGGAATGGGGATACTAGTTACTACGAGCAGTACTTC CAWNGDTSYYEQYF 14 many TRBV30 . TRBJ2-7
TGTGCCAGCAGCCGATACAGGGGCACGTACCAAGAGACCCAGTACTTC CASSRYRGTYQETQYF 16 many TRBV6-1 TRBD1 TRBJ2-5
TGTGCCAGCAGCGTAATGACAGGGAGCTCCTACGAGCAGTACTTC CASSVMTGSSYEQYF 15 many TRBV7-2 TRBD1 TRBJ2-7
TGCGCCAGCAGCCAGCCTAGCGACACAGAGACCCAGTACTTC CASSQPSDTETQYF 14 many TRBV5-1 . TRBJ2-5
TGTGCCAGCAGTGAAATGGTTGCCCTAGATACGCAGTATTTT CASSEMVALDTQYF 14 many TRBV25-1 . TRBJ2-3
TGTGCCAGCTCACCTCTTGCGGGAGACTACAATGAGCAGTTCTTC CASSPLAGDYNEQFF 15 many TRBV18 TRBD2 TRBJ2-1
TGCAGTGCCCACCCCTCCCGCTACCGGGAGACCCAGTACTTC CSAHPSRYRETQYF 14 many TRBV20-1 . TRBJ2-5
TGTGCCAGCAGCTTAACCCCGACAGGGAGCTCCTACGAGCAGTACTTC CASSLTPTGSSYEQYF 16 many TRBV7-3 TRBD1 TRBJ2-7
TGCGCCAGCAGTGGCGGCGGGCCGTCCTACAATGAGCAGTTCTTC CASSGGGPSYNEQFF 15 many TRBV10-2 . TRBJ2-1
TGTGCCAGCAGTTTTCGGGCCGTAGACACCTACGAGCAGTACTTC CASSFRAVDTYEQYF 15 many TRBV12-3/TRBV12-4 . TRBJ2-7
TGTGCCAGTACGCCGACAGGGAGCTCCTACGAGCAGTACTTC CASTPTGSSYEQYF 14 many TRBV6-1 TRBD1 TRBJ2-7
TGTGCCAGCAGCCGACCGGGACAGGATCTGACCCAGTACTTC CASSRPGQDLTQYF 14 many TRBV28 TRBD1 TRBJ2-5
TGTGCCAGCAGCCTGGCCGGGAGAACTGAAGCTTTCTTT CASSLAGRTEAFF 13 many TRBV6-2/TRBV6-3 . TRBJ1-1
TGCGCCAGCAGTGGGGGCTCCCCCTCCTACAATGAGCAGTTCTTC CASSGGSPSYNEQFF 15 many TRBV10-2 . TRBJ2-1
TGTGCCAGCAGCCATCCCGGACAGCTTCACAATGAGCAGTTCTTC CASSHPGQLHNEQFF 15 many TRBV6-1 . TRBJ2-1
TGCGCCAGCAGCTTGGGGGCACCCTACGAGCAGTACTTC CASSLGAPYEQYF 13 many TRBV5-1 . TRBJ2-7
TGTGCCAGCAGTCTACAGGGTGGGAATGAGCAGATCTTC CASSLQGGNEQIF 13 . TRBV6-2/TRBV6-3 . TRBJ2-1
TGTGCCAGCTCACCACCGGACAGCTACTATGGCTACACCTTC CASSPPDSYYGYTF 14 many TRBV18 . TRBJ1-2
TGTGCCAGCAGCCCATGGACGCAGAACACCGGGGAGCTGTTTTTT CASSPWTQNTGELFF 15 many TRBV7-8 . TRBJ2-2
TGTGCCACCAGCGCGGCGGGGAGGCAAGAGACCCAGTACTTC CATSAAGRQETQYF 14 many TRBV24-1 . TRBJ2-5